The 27 T cell receptor beta chains listed next were all sequenced from one sample in a study of cytomegalovirus exposure and HLA in healthy donors. The study ran its PCR with 60 Vbeta and 13 Jbeta primers. TCRdb's table, derived via immunoSEQ multiplex PCR, lists solely in-frame clones and lacks some. The repertoire holds 75,000 to 95,000 clones, with about 88% as singletons. The specimen sequenced was PBMCs. These receptor sequences come from a young man in good health and CMV-seronegative.

The chain uses TRBV9 and TRBJ2-1; 9 bases align to TRBD2. V shed 0 bases and J 7 bases; nucleotides not matched to a gene: 5. The CDR3 runs 15 residues. Germline CDR1 and CDR2: SGDLS and YYNGEE. In nucleotides, the CDR3 is TGTGCCAGCAGCGTAGTGGCTAGCGGGGCGAATGAGCAGTTCTTC. Translated, it gives CASSVVASGANEQFF.

V gene TRBV27 combines with J gene TRBJ1-3; 8 bases fit TRBD1. In germline, CDR1 is MNHEY, CDR2 SMNVEV (reference sequence). This CDR3 contains 15 residues. The J segment lost 7 bases and the V segment lost 4 bases, leaving 9 bases of the junction unmatched. The CDR3 DNA reads TGTGCCAGCAGTTCCGGACAGGGCTTATGGAACACCATATATTTT. Translated: CASSSGQGLWNTIYF.

V gene TRBV7-9 combines with J gene TRBJ2-7; TRBD2 agrees at 10 bases. The CDR3 has 15 residues. The germline CDR1 and CDR2 sequences are SEHNR and FQNEAQ (reference sequence). V lost 5 bases to trimming and J lost 4 bases; unmatched junction nucleotides: 8. The CDR3: CASSPLGTSAYEQYF. CDR3 nucleotides: TGTGCCAGCAGCCCCCTAGGGACTAGCGCGTACGAGCAGTACTTC.

This clone was detected only once. The gene calls are TRBV27 and TRBJ2-2; weak D call: TRBD2 (5 bases). The CDR3 is 15 amino acids. The V gene lost 6 bases and the J gene lost 6 bases, with 17 bases spanning the gap. Germline lookup yields CDR1 MNHEY and CDR2 SMNVEV (reference sequence). As DNA, the CDR3 is TGTGCCAGCAGACATACTAGGATGTTGGCCGGGGAGCTGTTTTTT. It specifies CASRHTRMLAGELFF.

The sample holds a few counts of this clone. J is TRBJ2-6 and V is TRBV7-9; D uncertain. Trimming pared 8 bases from V and 0 bases from J, leaving 20 bases between. The CDR3 runs to 18 residues. Germline V gives CDR1 SEHNR, CDR2 FQNEAQ (reference sequence). This CDR3 reads CASHPARRLLSGANVLTF. As DNA, the CDR3 is TGTGCCAGCCACCCAGCGCGAAGACTCCTCTCTGGGGCCAACGTCCTGACTTTC.

V is TRBV6-1 and J is TRBJ2-5; tentative D call: TRBD1 (5 bases). CDR3 length equals 13 residues. The germline CDR1 and CDR2 sequences are MNHNS and SASEGT. V shed 5 bases and J shed 7 bases, with 14 bases lying between them. CDR3 sequence (DNA): TGTGCCAGCAGTTGGGGCAGCCTATGGACCCAGTACTTC. This codes for CASSWGSLWTQYF.

The J gene is TRBJ1-2, the V gene TRBV27, with D maybe TRBD1 (5 bases). Germline V gives CDR1 MNHEY, CDR2 SMNVEV (reference sequence). This CDR3 contains 14 residues. With 6 bases removed from V and 7 bases from J, the gap between germline ends came to 18 bases. CDR3 bases: TGTGCCAGCAGCTACCGGGGAGGGGTCGGTGGCTACACCTTC. Translation: CASSYRGGVGGYTF.

This clone was found once. The chain recombines TRBV5-6 with TRBJ1-2; D is unresolved. Trimming took 3 bases from V and 1 from J, leaving 7 bases between them. The germline gives CDR1 SGHDT, CDR2 YYEEEE. The CDR3 sequence is 13 residues long. In DNA form, the CDR3 reads TGTGCCAGCAGCTCCAGCGATAACTATGGCTACACCTTC. It yields the protein CASSSSDNYGYTF.

The gene calls are TRBV11-2 and TRBJ2-1; 10 bases map to TRBD2. The CDR3 is 16 residues long. V lost 4 bases and J lost 6; bases outside the gene matches: 9. In germline, CDR1 is SGHAT, CDR2 FQNNGV. The CDR3 DNA is TGTGCCAGCAGCTGGAGCGGGAGGGCTTCTTCCAATGAGCAGTTCTTC. Amino acid sequence: CASSWSGRASSNEQFF.

Only one count was recorded for this clone. This chain uses TRBV4-1 with TRBJ2-5; no clear D. The length of the CDR3 is 10 residues. V was pared by 8 bases and J by 7 bases, with 8 bases between. The V gene's germline CDR1 is MGHRA and CDR2 YSYEKL. The DNA for the CDR3 is TGCGCCAGCGGAGTCGTGACCCAGTACTTC. Its translation is CASGVVTQYF.

This sequence joins TRBV7-9 and TRBJ1-5; D perhaps matches TRBD1 (6 bases). Germline V gene data show CDR1 as SEHNR and CDR2 as FQNEAQ (reference sequence). The CDR3 length is 15 residues. V gave up 5 bases and J gave up 6 bases, with 17 bases separating them. CDR3 nucleotide sequence: TGTGCCAGCAGCCCCCGCGGGGGGGGCAGTCAGCCCCAGCATTTT. Translation gives CASSPRGGGSQPQHF.

This sequence joins TRBV25-1 and TRBJ2-7; 7 positions match TRBD2. This CDR3 spans 15 amino acids. Germline values: CDR1 MGHDK, CDR2 SYGVNS. The ends lost 1 base at V and 2 bases at J; junction bases unmatched: 5. Written as DNA, the CDR3 is TGTGCCAGCAGTGAATTGAGCGGGGTCCCCTACGAGCAGTACTTC. Encoded protein: CASSELSGVPYEQYF.

V is TRBV11-2 and J is TRBJ1-2, with 7 bases matching TRBD1. The CDR3 has 17 residues. After removal of 5 bases from V and 0 bases from J, the junction contained 12 bases not matched to a gene. CDR1 is SGHAT, CDR2 FQNNGV, per germline. CDR3 sequence reads: CASSKRTGQPANYGYTF. In nucleotides, the CDR3 is TGTGCCAGCAGCAAGAGGACAGGTCAACCGGCTAACTATGGCTACACCTTC.

The gene calls are TRBV12-5 and TRBJ2-7; 9 nucleotides agree with TRBD1. Germline values: CDR1 LGHNT, CDR2 FRNRAP. The CDR3 covers 15 residues. Trimming removed 6 bases from V and 1 base from J; junction bases left unmatched: 7. The CDR3, as DNA: TGTGCTAGTGGGTACCTGGGGACAGGGTCCTACGAGCAGTACTTC. The encoded protein is CASGYLGTGSYEQYF.

V gene TRBV19 combines with J gene TRBJ1-2, with D maybe TRBD1 (6 bases). Per germline, CDR1 LNHDA and CDR2 SQIVND (reference sequence). Trimming left V 3 bases short and J 12 bases short, with 17 bases between. This CDR3 is built from 13 residues. The CDR3 coding sequence is TGTGCCAGTAGTATCTCGAACAGGGAAGTGGACACCTTC. It encodes CASSISNREVDTF.

This sequence joins TRBV12-5 and TRBJ2-7; 11 bases match TRBD2. Germline CDR1 reads LGHNT; CDR2 reads FRNRAP. This CDR3 region has 17 residues. V dropped 0 bases and J dropped 3; count of bases not matched to a gene: 7. The CDR3 nucleotides read TGTGCTAGTGGTTTGGTAGGCCCTACTAGCGGGAGCTACGAGCAGTACTTC. Its translation is CASGLVGPTSGSYEQYF.

The gene calls are TRBV5-1 and TRBJ1-1; 8 bases align to TRBD1. This CDR3 spans 14 amino acids. The germline gives CDR1 SGHRS, CDR2 YFSETQ. V gave up 3 bases and J gave up 7 bases; unmatched junction bases: 8. The CDR3 bases are TGCGCCAGCAGCTCTCAGGGGGCGCGGTATGAAGCTTTCTTT. This codes for CASSSQGARYEAFF.

This chain joins TRBV14 and TRBJ2-1; 12 bases fit TRBD2. V shed 0 bases and J 0 bases; nucleotides not matched to a gene: 12. This CDR3 comprises 21 residues. The germline CDR1 and CDR2 sequences are SGHDN and FVKESK. The CDR3 region is CASSQDLLWTSGVLSYNEQFF. In DNA, the CDR3 is TGTGCCAGCAGCCAAGATCTTCTATGGACTAGCGGGGTCCTCTCCTACAATGAGCAGTTCTTC.

V and J are TRBV9 and TRBJ1-1, with D possibly TRBD1 on 6 matching bases. Germline CDR1 SGDLS, CDR2 YYNGEE. The CDR3 is 14 residues long. Trimming pared 0 bases from V and 8 bases from J, leaving 14 bases between. The CDR3 DNA is TGTGCCAGCAGCGTAGGGGCAGGGGATCAAGAAGCTTTCTTT. It translates to CASSVGAGDQEAFF.

This clone was seen only once. The chain has TRBV27 and TRBJ2-7; 9 bases are a match to TRBD2. CDR3 size: 13 residues. V dropped 3 bases and J dropped 3; count of bases not matched to a gene: 0. Per the germline V gene, CDR1 is MNHEY and CDR2 is SMNVEV (reference sequence). The CDR3 reads CASSFSGSYEQYF. DNA for the CDR3: TGTGCCAGCAGTTTTAGCGGGAGCTACGAGCAGTACTTC.

There are a few counts of this clone. At the DNA level, this CDR3 is encoded by other sequences in the same sample as well. The chain uses TRBV27 and TRBJ2-3; D call uncertain. The CDR3 sequence is 14 residues long. Per the germline V gene, CDR1 is MNHEY and CDR2 is SMNVEV (reference sequence). V was cut by 0 bases and J by 1 base, with 5 bases left in between. The CDR3 reads CASSLSAGTDTQYF. CDR3 sequence (DNA): TGTGCCAGCAGTTTATCGGCTGGCACAGATACGCAGTATTTT.

For the CDR3, the DNA is TGTGCCAGCAGCCCCCGGGGGGACAGGCTCACAGATACGCAGTATTTT. It yields the protein CASSPRGDRLTDTQYF. The chain couples TRBV9 to TRBJ2-3; possible D gene TRBD1, 8 bases. The CDR3 loop spans 16 amino acids. The ends were cut back, 4 bases at V and 2 bases at J, with 17 bases in the middle. Per the germline V gene, CDR1 is SGDLS and CDR2 is YYNGEE. Complete variable domain (other parts from reference TRBV9 and TRBJ2-3): DSGVTQTPKHLITATGQRVTLRCSPRSGDLSVYWYQQSLDQGLQFLIQYYNGEERAKGNILERFSAQQFPDLHSELNLSSLELGDSALYFCASSPRGDRLTDTQYFGPGTRLTVL.

The genes are TRBV6-5 and TRBJ1-1; maybe TRBD1 (5 bases). V shed 7 bases and J shed 6 bases, with 15 bases lying between them. Germline V gene sequence: CDR1 MNHEY, CDR2 SVGAGI. The CDR3 covers 13 residues. CDR3 residues: CASTLGGRAEAFF. CDR3 nucleotides: TGTGCCAGCACTCTGGGGGGGAGGGCTGAAGCTTTCTTT.

The J gene is TRBJ2-1, the V gene TRBV28, with D possibly being TRBD2 (5 bases). V was shortened by 4 bases and J by 7 bases, with 14 bases between the two germline ends. The CDR3 spans 14 residues. Germline CDR1 and CDR2: MDHEN and SYDVKM. This CDR3 reads CASSSLLSANEQFF. The CDR3 bases are TGTGCCAGCAGTTCCCTGCTTAGCGCAAATGAGCAGTTCTTC.

The chain couples TRBV9 to TRBJ2-1; weak D call: TRBD1 (5 bases). V lost 0 bases to trimming and J lost 0 bases, with 16 bases between them. The CDR3 is made up of 18 amino acids. From germline, CDR1 is SGDLS and CDR2 YYNGEE. The CDR3 DNA reads as TGTGCCAGCAGCGTAGTACAGGAGAGTCTGAGCTCCTACAATGAGCAGTTCTTC. It translates to CASSVVQESLSSYNEQFF.

The V call is TRBV30, the J call TRBJ2-7; D perhaps matches TRBD2 (5 bases). The CDR3 has 11 residues. The V end was cut by 3 bases, the J end by 7 bases, with 10 bases between. Germline V lookup: CDR1 GTSNPN, CDR2 SVGIG (reference sequence). DNA for the CDR3: TGTGCCTGGAGGGAGGCCCGGGAGCAGTACTTC. It yields the protein CAWREAREQYF.

Details on this clone: One end of the junction is discordant with germline, which a read error may explain. The chain has TRBV7-7 and TRBJ2-5; unclear D gene. The CDR3 contains 13 residues. CDR1 and CDR2 (germline): SSHAT, FNYEAQ (reference sequence). The CDR3 DNA reads TGTGCTAGCAGCTTTTCTCGGTGGGAGACCCAGTACTTC. Residues: CASSFSRWETQYF.